The 17 T cell receptor beta chains below were found in one sample sequenced in a study of cytomegalovirus exposure and HLA in healthy donors (TCRdb year 2017). The library was prepared using the immunoSEQ multiplex PCR assay. For the multiplex PCR, a mixture combining 60 forward primers for TCR Vbeta segments and 13 reverse primers for TCR Jbeta segments was used. Held by TCRdb, this immuneACCESS table contains in-frame sequences only and omits some clones. Under half of the omission traces to an unresolved V gene where checked; the cause of the rest is unknown. The sample includes roughly 180,000 clones, with roughly 80% observed a single time. Roughly 0.75% of the sample comes from the top ten. Sequencing used PBMCs. Receptors originate from a woman in her late teens or twenties in good health and CMV-seronegative.

CDR3 residues: CASIPGLAGVDTQYF. The DNA of the CDR3 is TGTGCCAGCATCCCAGGACTAGCGGGAGTAGATACGCAGTATTTT. The rearrangement links TRBV6-6 to TRBJ2-3; 13 bases are a match to TRBD2. This CDR3 region has 15 residues. With 7 bases clipped from V and 5 bases from J, the junction kept 6 bases outside the gene matches. Germline values: CDR1 MNHNY, CDR2 SVGAGI (reference sequence).

This clone has just one count. This sequence joins TRBV28 and TRBJ1-4; tentatively, D is TRBD1 (6 bases). The CDR3 covers 13 residues. The ends were cut back, 9 bases at V and 6 bases at J, with 14 bases in the middle. Per germline, CDR1 MDHEN and CDR2 SYDVKM. The CDR3 protein is CASQGGGDEKLFF. In DNA, the CDR3 is TGTGCCAGTCAGGGAGGGGGGGATGAAAAACTGTTTTTT.

This chain links TRBV30 with TRBJ2-7, with TRBD2 matching over 7 bases. The CDR3 length is 13 residues. The germline CDR1 and CDR2 sequences are GTSNPN and SVGIG (reference sequence). J gave up 2 bases and V 2 bases, and 3 bases lay outside the gene matches. CDR3 sequence (DNA): TGTGCCTGGAGTACCGGACTAGCCTACGAGCAGTACTTC. Translated: CAWSTGLAYEQYF. Together with reference TRBV30 and TRBJ2-7, the CDR3 gives the full variable domain: SQTIHQWPATLVQPVGSPLSLECTVEGTSNPNLYWYRQAAGRGLQLLFYSVGIGQISSEVPQNLSASRPQDRQFILSSKKLLLSDSGFYLCAWSTGLAYEQYFGPGTRLTVT.

A remark on this clone: A read error may account for a junction end that differs from germline. The rearrangement uses TRBV7-7 and TRBJ2-3; D remains unclear. Germline V gene lookup returns CDR1 SSHAT and CDR2 FNYEAQ (reference sequence). CDR3 length equals 14 residues. The CDR3 loop reads CASSLTERSDTQYF. The CDR3 DNA reads TGTGCTAGCAGCTTAACTGAGCGCTCAGATACGCAGTATTTT.

The gene calls are TRBV25-1 and TRBJ2-3, with unresolved D. The V end was cut by 5 bases, the J end by 2 bases, with 11 bases between. The CDR3 contains 14 residues. Germline V gives CDR1 MGHDK, CDR2 SYGVNS. CDR3 protein: CASSPYALTDTQYF. In DNA form, the CDR3 reads TGTGCCAGCAGTCCCTATGCCCTCACAGATACGCAGTATTTT.

The chain couples TRBV27 to TRBJ2-7; 13 bases align to TRBD2. Germline CDR1 MNHEY, CDR2 SMNVEV (reference sequence). V was clipped by 2 bases and J by 6 bases; unmatched bases: 7. The CDR3 extends over 16 amino acids. In DNA, the CDR3 is TGTGCCAGCAGTTTAGGGACTAGCGGGGTCGGTGGCGAGCAGTACTTC. This codes for CASSLGTSGVGGEQYF.

J is TRBJ1-2 and V is TRBV28, with a weak D call TRBD1 (5 bases). The CDR3 extends over 14 amino acids. V lost 1 base to trimming and J lost 3 bases, with 9 bases between them. Germline loops: CDR1 MDHEN, CDR2 SYDVKM. The CDR3, as DNA: TGTGCCAGCAGTTTATTGGGGGGACACTATGGCTACACCTTC. It encodes CASSLLGGHYGYTF.

The chain employs TRBV5-1 and TRBJ1-5; D perhaps matches TRBD1 (5 bases). The CDR3 is 13 amino acids. V lost 5 bases to trimming and J lost 7 bases, with 13 bases between them. Germline V CDR1 and CDR2: SGHRS, YFSETQ. Here the CDR3 DNA reads TGCGCCAGCAGTTTAGAAGGGGCCCAGCCCCAGCATTTT. It specifies CASSLEGAQPQHF.

The chain joins TRBV27 to TRBJ2-3; TRBD2 matches at 8 bases. V trimming: 5 bases; J trimming: 2 bases; junction bases outside the gene matches: 6. This CDR3 has 15 residues. Germline-derived CDR1 and CDR2 are MNHEY and SMNVEV (reference sequence). The CDR3 DNA reads as TGTGCCAGCAGTCCGGGGGGGGCTTTCACAGATACGCAGTATTTT. Translating gives CASSPGGAFTDTQYF.

This clone was recorded once. The J gene is TRBJ1-1, the V gene TRBV5-6; tentatively, D is TRBD1 (5 bases). Germline V lookup: CDR1 SGHDT, CDR2 YYEEEE. The CDR3 runs to 17 residues. Trimming cost V 5 bases and J 5 bases, with 25 bases left between them. The CDR3 reads CASSTPAGWGVWTEAFF. The CDR3, as DNA: TGTGCCAGCAGTACCCCCGCGGGGTGGGGGGTATGGACTGAAGCTTTCTTT.

Only a few counts were recorded for this clone. The CDR3: CASSAAPGIDEQFF. The CDR3 region has the DNA TGTGCCAGCAGCGCGGCCCCGGGGATCGATGAGCAGTTCTTC. The V gene is TRBV9, the J gene TRBJ2-1, with D perhaps matching TRBD2 (5 bases). The CDR3 length is 14 residues. The germline CDR1 and CDR2 sequences are SGDLS and YYNGEE. V dropped 3 bases and J dropped 8 bases, with 15 bases sitting between them. The entire variable domain, with the rest obtained from reference TRBV9 and TRBJ2-1, is as follows: DSGVTQTPKHLITATGQRVTLRCSPRSGDLSVYWYQQSLDQGLQFLIQYYNGEERAKGNILERFSAQQFPDLHSELNLSSLELGDSALYFCASSAAPGIDEQFFGPGTRLTVL.

This rearrangement joins TRBV19 to TRBJ1-3; 10 nucleotides line up with TRBD1. The CDR3 extends over 15 amino acids. The germline CDR1 and CDR2 sequences are LNHDA and SQIVND (reference sequence). J lost 5 bases, V lost 6 bases, and 7 bases had no gene match. The CDR3 DNA reads as TGTGCCAGTAGCCCGGGACAGGGGAAGAGAAACACCATATATTTT. It is translated as CASSPGQGKRNTIYF.

The CDR3 region has the DNA TGTGCCAGTAGTATGGCCCCGGGATGGGAAGGGGGCACTGAAGCTTTCTTT. Amino acid sequence: CASSMAPGWEGGTEAFF. This chain connects TRBV19 to TRBJ1-1; D possibly corresponds to TRBD1 (6 bases). Germline V lookup: CDR1 LNHDA, CDR2 SQIVND (reference sequence). CDR3 size: 17 residues. Trimming removed 3 bases from V and 4 bases from J, with 21 bases in between. The full variable domain, rest sourced from reference TRBV19 and TRBJ1-1, is DGGITQSPKYLFRKEGQNVTLSCEQNLNHDAMYWYRQDPGQGLRLIYYSQIVNDFQKGDIAEGYSVSREKKESFPLTVTSAQKNPTAFYLCASSMAPGWEGGTEAFFGQGTRLTVV.

This chain connects TRBV7-2 to TRBJ2-3; D is unclear. Trimming took 4 bases from V and 0 from J, leaving 11 bases between them. CDR1 SGHTA and CDR2 FQGNSA come from the germline V gene. The CDR3 sequence is 15 residues long. The CDR3 DNA sequence: TGTGCCAGCAGCTCAACTCGTTGGAGCACAGATACGCAGTATTTT. Translating gives CASSSTRWSTDTQYF.

Comments on this clone: At one boundary the junction diverges from the germline segment, which might be a read error. The identical CDR3 is also encoded by other nucleotide sequences in the sample. The V call is TRBV6-1, the J call TRBJ1-5; 8 nucleotides line up with TRBD1. The CDR3 consists of 15 residues. Germline CDR1 reads MNHNS; CDR2 reads SASEGT. CDR3 sequence: CASSTGQVSNQPQHF. CDR3 nucleotides: TGCGCCAGCAGTACGGGACAGGTTAGCAATCAGCCCCAGCATTTT.

This sequence joins TRBV28 and TRBJ2-7; TRBD1 matches 8 bases. V dropped 7 bases and J dropped 3; count of bases not matched to a gene: 5. Germline-derived CDR1 and CDR2 are MDHEN and SYDVKM. CDR3 size: 13 residues. The CDR3 nucleotides are TGTGCCAGCACCCCGGGACAGGTCTACGAGCAGTACTTC. Its protein product is CASTPGQVYEQYF.

This clone showed up just once. The chain employs TRBV4-1 and TRBJ2-6; a weak D match, TRBD1 (5 bases). The CDR3 is made up of 17 amino acids. From germline, CDR1 is MGHRA and CDR2 YSYEKL. Between the trimmed V and J ends, which lost 1 base and 0 bases, there was a span of 10 bases. The CDR3: CASSQGVGLSGANVLTF. The CDR3 DNA follows: TGCGCCAGCAGCCAAGGGGTGGGGCTCTCTGGGGCCAACGTCCTGACTTTC.